A single T cell receptor beta chain is shown here with its context. V lost 10 bases, J lost 7 bases, and 24 bases stayed unmatched. This CDR3 comprises 19 residues. Per the germline V gene, CDR1 is SGHTA and CDR2 is FQGNSA. This sample is part of a study of blood T cell repertoires in COVID-19. Study context: Acute and convalescent COVID-19 specimens originated in the United States, Italy and Spain.

Here immunoSEQ multiplex PCR was the method, and the copy in TCRdb shows in-frame clones only, minus some. This table holds 200,000 to 300,000 clones, approximately 86% found once. This clonotype was sampled from a woman younger than 45 who had recovered from COVID-19. The chain combines TRBV7-2 with TRBJ2-2; 10 nucleotides line up with TRBD2. Sequences were obtained from peripheral blood. CDR3 coding DNA: TGTGCCACCCGCCTCCCCTCGGGAGCGGGGGGGCCTCTTGTCGGGGAGCTGTTTTTT. It is translated as CATRLPSGAGGPLVGELFF. Variable domain in full (rest from reference TRBV7-2 and TRBJ2-2): GAGVSQSPSNKVTEKGKDVELRCDPISGHTALYWYRQSLGQGLEFLIYFQGNSAPDKSGLPSDRFSAERTGGSVSTLTIQRTQQEDSAVYLCATRLPSGAGGPLVGELFFGEGSRLTVL.